This note documents a single T cell receptor (beta chain) sequence. The antigen is unknown. The sample comes from a study of T cell repertoires in cytomegalovirus infection. Study overall: Public TCR beta signatures provided an indication of both CMV infection and a matching HLA type.

V lost 4 bases and J lost 5, with 9 bases in between. CDR3 length equals 12 residues. Germline CDR1 SGHNT, CDR2 YYREEE (reference sequence). Study-wide findings and caveats: Public TCR beta family frequency separated CMV-and-HLA carriers, including in an independent cohort. HLA-C-restricted CMV-specific TCR beta clonotypes were dominant in the ex vivo response.

One entry per CDR3 protein results from TCRdb running MiXCR on the reads. The sample lists 500,000 or so distinct CDR3 sequences, 16% occurring once. The material sequenced was CD8+ T cells from PBMCs. The chain has TRBV5-4 and TRBJ1-1; D is ambiguous. This TCR came from a human donor in good health (CMV status not recorded). Some clones in this sample may be carry-over from other donors' samples. The CDR3 sequence is CASSPIGTEAFF. The CDR3 bases are TGTGCCAGCAGCCCTATTGGAACTGAAGCTTTCTTT.